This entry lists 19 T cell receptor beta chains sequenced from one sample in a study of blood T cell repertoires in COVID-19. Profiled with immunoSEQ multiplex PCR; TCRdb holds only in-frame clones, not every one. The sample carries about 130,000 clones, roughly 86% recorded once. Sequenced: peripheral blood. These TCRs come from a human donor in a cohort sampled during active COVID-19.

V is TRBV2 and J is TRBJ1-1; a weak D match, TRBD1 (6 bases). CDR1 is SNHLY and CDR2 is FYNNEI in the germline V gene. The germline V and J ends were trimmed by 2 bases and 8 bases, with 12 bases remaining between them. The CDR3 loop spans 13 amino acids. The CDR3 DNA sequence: TGTGCCAGCAGTGAAAGAGGGGGATACGAAGCTTTCTTT. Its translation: CASSERGGYEAFF.

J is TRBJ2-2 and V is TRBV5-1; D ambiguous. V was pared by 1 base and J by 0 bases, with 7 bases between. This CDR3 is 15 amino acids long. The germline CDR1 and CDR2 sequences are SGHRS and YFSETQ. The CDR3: CASSLFPANTGELFF. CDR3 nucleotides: TGCGCCAGCAGCTTGTTCCCCGCGAACACCGGGGAGCTGTTTTTT.

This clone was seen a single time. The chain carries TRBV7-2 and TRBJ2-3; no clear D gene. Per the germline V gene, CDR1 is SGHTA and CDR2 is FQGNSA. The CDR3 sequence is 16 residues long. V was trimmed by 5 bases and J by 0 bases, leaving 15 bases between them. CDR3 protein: CASSLHPMTSTDTQYF. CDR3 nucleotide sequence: TGTGCCAGCAGCCTACACCCCATGACTAGCACAGATACGCAGTATTTT. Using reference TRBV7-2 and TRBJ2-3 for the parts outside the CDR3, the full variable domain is GAGVSQSPSNKVTEKGKDVELRCDPISGHTALYWYRQSLGQGLEFLIYFQGNSAPDKSGLPSDRFSAERTGGSVSTLTIQRTQQEDSAVYLCASSLHPMTSTDTQYFGPGTRLTVL.

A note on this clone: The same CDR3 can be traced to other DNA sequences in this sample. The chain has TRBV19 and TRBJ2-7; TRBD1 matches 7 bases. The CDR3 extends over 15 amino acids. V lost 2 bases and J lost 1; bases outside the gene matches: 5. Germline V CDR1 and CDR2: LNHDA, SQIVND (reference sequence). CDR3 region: CASSILPGGSYEQYF. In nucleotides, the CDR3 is TGTGCCAGTAGTATATTGCCAGGGGGTTCCTACGAGCAGTACTTC. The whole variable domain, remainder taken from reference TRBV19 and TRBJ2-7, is DGGITQSPKYLFRKEGQNVTLSCEQNLNHDAMYWYRQDPGQGLRLIYYSQIVNDFQKGDIAEGYSVSREKKESFPLTVTSAQKNPTAFYLCASSILPGGSYEQYFGPGTRLTVT.

The CDR3 DNA follows: TGTGCCAGCAGCTTAGGCGGGGGGGCCAGCTCCTACAATGAGCAGTTCTTC. Translation gives CASSLGGGASSYNEQFF. This chain connects TRBV13 to TRBJ2-1, with 8 bases that match TRBD2. CDR3 length: 17 amino acids. Trimming removed 0 bases from V and 0 bases from J; junction bases left unmatched: 4. The V gene's germline CDR1 is PRHDT and CDR2 FYEKMQ (reference sequence). The full variable domain, completed using reference TRBV13 and TRBJ2-1, is AAGVIQSPRHLIKEKRETATLKCYPIPRHDTVYWYQQGPGQDPQFLISFYEKMQSDKGSIPDRFSAQQFSDYHSELNMSSLELGDSALYFCASSLGGGASSYNEQFFGPGTRLTVL.

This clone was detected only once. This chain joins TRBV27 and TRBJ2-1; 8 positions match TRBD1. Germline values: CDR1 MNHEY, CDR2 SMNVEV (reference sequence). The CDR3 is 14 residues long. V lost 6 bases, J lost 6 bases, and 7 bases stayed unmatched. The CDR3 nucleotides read TGTGCCAGCAGCCCGACAGGGGCGCGCAATGAGCAGTTCTTC. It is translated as CASSPTGARNEQFF.

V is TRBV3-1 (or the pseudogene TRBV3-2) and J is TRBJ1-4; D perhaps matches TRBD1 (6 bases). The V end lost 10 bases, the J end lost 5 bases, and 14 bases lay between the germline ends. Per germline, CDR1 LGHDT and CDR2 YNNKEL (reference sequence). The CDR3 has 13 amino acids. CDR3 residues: CATMDRQNEKLFF. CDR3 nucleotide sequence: TGTGCCACCATGGACAGACAAAATGAAAAACTGTTTTTT.

The CDR3 DNA sequence: TGCAGTGCTAGTCACGACCGGGAAGATACGCAGTATTTT. Translating it yields CSASHDREDTQYF. The V gene is TRBV20-1, the J gene TRBJ2-3; D perhaps matches TRBD2 (5 bases). Germline assignment: CDR1 DFQATT and CDR2 SNEGSKA (reference sequence). The CDR3 sequence is 13 residues long. Trimming stripped 3 bases from V and 5 bases from J, with 12 bases between.

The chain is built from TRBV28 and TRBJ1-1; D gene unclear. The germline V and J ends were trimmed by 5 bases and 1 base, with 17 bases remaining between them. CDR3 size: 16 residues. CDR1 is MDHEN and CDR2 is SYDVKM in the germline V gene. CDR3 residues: CASSALSSGGNTEAFF. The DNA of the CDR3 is TGTGCCAGCAGTGCTCTATCCTCGGGAGGGAACACTGAAGCTTTCTTT.

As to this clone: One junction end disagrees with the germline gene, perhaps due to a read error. The CDR3 loop reads CASSTGQGALYDYTF. CDR3 nucleotide sequence: TGTGCCAGCAGCACAGGACAGGGAGCACTCTATGACTACACCTTC. The rearrangement joins TRBV5-6 to TRBJ1-2; 8 bases are shared with TRBD1. This CDR3 region has 15 residues. Germline values: CDR1 SGHDT, CDR2 YYEEEE.

The CDR3 nucleotides read TGCGCCAGCAGCTTGGATGGGGGCCGCACTGAAGCTTTCTTT. Translation: CASSLDGGRTEAFF. The rearrangement uses TRBV5-1 and TRBJ1-1, with D possibly TRBD1 on 6 matching bases. The length of the CDR3 is 14 residues. V lost 0 bases, J lost 4 bases, and 10 bases lay in between. CDR1 SGHRS and CDR2 YFSETQ come from the germline V gene.

CDR3 DNA: TGTGCCAGCAGCGGACAGCTTATGAGCACAGATACGCAGTATTTT. It encodes CASSGQLMSTDTQYF. The chain recombines TRBV6-5 with TRBJ2-3; possibly TRBD1 for D (6 bases). V was shortened by 6 bases and J by 0 bases, with 13 bases between the two germline ends. Per germline, CDR1 MNHEY and CDR2 SVGAGI. The CDR3 is 15 residues long.

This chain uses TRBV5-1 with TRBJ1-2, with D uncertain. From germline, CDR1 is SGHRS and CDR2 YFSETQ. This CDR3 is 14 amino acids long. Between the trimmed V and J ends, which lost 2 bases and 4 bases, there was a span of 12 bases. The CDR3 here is CASSFGGYGYGYTF. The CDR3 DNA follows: TGCGCCAGCAGCTTCGGAGGGTACGGCTATGGCTACACCTTC.

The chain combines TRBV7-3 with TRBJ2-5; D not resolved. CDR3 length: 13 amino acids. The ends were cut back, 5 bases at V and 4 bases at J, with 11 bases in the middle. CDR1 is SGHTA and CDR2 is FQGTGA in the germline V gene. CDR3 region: CASSPWAGETQYF. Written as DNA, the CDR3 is TGTGCCAGCAGCCCCTGGGCCGGAGAGACCCAGTACTTC.

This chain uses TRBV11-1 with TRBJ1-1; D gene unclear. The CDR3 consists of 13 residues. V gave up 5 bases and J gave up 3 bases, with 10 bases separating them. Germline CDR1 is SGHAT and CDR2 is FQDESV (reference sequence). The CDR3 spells CASSRAGYTEAFF. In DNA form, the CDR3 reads TGTGCCAGCAGCCGCGCAGGTTACACTGAAGCTTTCTTT.

CDR3 sequence reads: CAWSRGYQETQYF. In DNA form, the CDR3 reads TGTGCCTGGAGCCGGGGGTACCAAGAGACCCAGTACTTC. V is TRBV30 and J is TRBJ2-5, with D perhaps matching TRBD2 (6 bases). This CDR3 has 13 residues. Per the germline V gene, CDR1 is GTSNPN and CDR2 is SVGIG (reference sequence). The ends were cut back, 3 bases at V and 0 bases at J, with 8 bases in the middle.

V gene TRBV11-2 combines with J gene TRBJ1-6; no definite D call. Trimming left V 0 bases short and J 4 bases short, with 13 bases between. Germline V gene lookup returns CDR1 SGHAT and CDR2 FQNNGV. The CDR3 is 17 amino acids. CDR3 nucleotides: TGTGCCAGCAGCTTAGATCGCCCGGAGACTTATAATTCACCCCTCCACTTT. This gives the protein CASSLDRPETYNSPLHF.

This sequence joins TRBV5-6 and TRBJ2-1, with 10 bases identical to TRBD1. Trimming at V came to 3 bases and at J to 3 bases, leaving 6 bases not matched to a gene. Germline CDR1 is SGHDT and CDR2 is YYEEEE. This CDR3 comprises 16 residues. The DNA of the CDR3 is TGTGCCAGCAGCTGGACGGGGACAGGGGACTACAATGAGCAGTTCTTC. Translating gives CASSWTGTGDYNEQFF.

Here the CDR3 reads CASSNPDNKGETQYF. The DNA of the CDR3 is TGTGCCAGTAGTAATCCGGACAATAAGGGAGAGACCCAGTACTTC. The chain recombines TRBV19 with TRBJ2-5; D is possibly TRBD1 (5 bases). Between the trimmed V and J ends, which lost 4 bases and 4 bases, there was a span of 16 bases. CDR1 is LNHDA and CDR2 is SQIVND in the germline V gene (reference sequence). The CDR3 totals 15 residues. The variable domain in full, completed from reference TRBV19 and TRBJ2-5, reads DGGITQSPKYLFRKEGQNVTLSCEQNLNHDAMYWYRQDPGQGLRLIYYSQIVNDFQKGDIAEGYSVSREKKESFPLTVTSAQKNPTAFYLCASSNPDNKGETQYFGPGTRLLVL.